This T cell receptor beta chain was identified during a study of cytomegalovirus exposure and HLA in healthy donors. Concerning this clone itself: Its antigen is still unknown.

The PCR was carried out with 60 Vbeta primers and 13 Jbeta primers. The table came from immunoSEQ multiplex PCR; TCRdb's copy has only in-frame clones and leaves some out. Among over 150,000 clones listed, approximately 90% were seen once. The CDR3 sequence is 14 residues long. Per the germline V gene, CDR1 is SGHAT and CDR2 is FQNNGV. V gave up 5 bases and J gave up 1 base, with 6 bases separating them. Study-wide points: A previous analysis found most TCR beta V segments productive roughly 90% or roughly 30% of the time. Being indistinguishable, some V segments were excluded, TRBV6-2 and TRBV6-3 among them. The later analysis indicated that the majority of CMV-associated TCR beta chains appeared HLA-restricted.

What was sequenced was PBMCs. This receptor was identified in a woman in her 30s in good health and CMV-seronegative. V is TRBV11-2 and J is TRBJ2-6; the D is unclear. CDR3 nucleotides: TGTGCCAGCAGCCGGAGATCTGGGGCCAACGTCCTGACTTTC. As protein: CASSRRSGANVLTF.